The clone carrying this T cell receptor (beta chain) was seen a single time. This is likely an artifact of a read error, given a far larger clone one base away. The sample is drawn from a study of shared clonotypes between healthy human individuals. The data were produced by immunoSEQ multiplex PCR, yet TCRdb's version contains in-frame clones alone and is incomplete. The sample lists about 500,000 clones; about 74% were seen once. The CDR3 totals 13 residues. Per the germline V gene, CDR1 is SGHRS and CDR2 is YFSETQ. The TCR was taken from a woman aged 35 to 49 in good health. Some clones in this sample may be carry-over from other donors' samples. What was sequenced was PBMCs. This chain links TRBV5-1 with TRBJ1-1; TRBD1 is a possible D gene (5 bases). As DNA, the CDR3 is TGCGCCAGCAGCGCGGACACGTACACTGGAGCTTTCTTT. Translated: CASSADTYTGAFF.